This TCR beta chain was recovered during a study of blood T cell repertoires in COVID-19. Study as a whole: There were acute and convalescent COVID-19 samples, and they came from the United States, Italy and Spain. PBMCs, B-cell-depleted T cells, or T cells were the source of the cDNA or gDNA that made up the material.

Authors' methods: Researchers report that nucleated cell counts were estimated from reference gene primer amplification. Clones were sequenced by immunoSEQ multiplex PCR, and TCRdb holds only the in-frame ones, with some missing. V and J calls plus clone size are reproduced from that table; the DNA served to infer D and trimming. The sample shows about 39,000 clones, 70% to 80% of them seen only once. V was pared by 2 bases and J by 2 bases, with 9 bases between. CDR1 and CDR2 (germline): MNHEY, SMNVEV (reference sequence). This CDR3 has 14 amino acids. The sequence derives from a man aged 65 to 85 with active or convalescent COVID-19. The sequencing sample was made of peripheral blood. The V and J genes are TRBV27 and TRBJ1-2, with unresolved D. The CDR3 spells CASSLGAGNYGYTF. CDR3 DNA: TGTGCCAGCAGTTTAGGAGCCGGAAACTATGGCTACACCTTC.